This paragraph reports one T cell receptor (beta chain). The antigen is unknown. Germline assignment: CDR1 SNHLY and CDR2 FYNNEI. The J segment lost 3 bases and the V segment lost 7 bases, leaving 2 bases of the junction unmatched. This CDR3 is 12 amino acids long. This entry comes from a study of molecular identifiers for immune sequencing clone quantification. Study conclusions and caveats: In CMV-specific effectors, clones above 20 copies held over 99% of molecules; naive, under 1%.

TCRdb reanalysed the PCR reads using MiXCR and keeps one entry per CDR3 protein. The data hold some 680,000 distinct CDR3 sequences, with approximately 24% observed a single time. The specimen sequenced was naive CD8+ T cells from blood, with Jurkat cell RNA spiked in. As to subset: FACS-sorted CD8+CD4-CCR7+CD45RA+ naive T cells. The sequence was obtained from a human donor in good health. Some libraries in this study had Jurkat cell RNA spiked in. V usage is TRBV2 and J usage is TRBJ1-2; 7 nucleotides agree with TRBD1. DNA for the CDR3: TGTGCCAGCATCACAGGGGACTATGGCTACACCTTC. Translating gives CASITGDYGYTF.